These 18 T cell receptor beta chains share one sample of origin, sequenced in a study of blood T cell repertoires in COVID-19. Clones were read by immunoSEQ multiplex PCR, and TCRdb kept only the in-frame ones, dropping some. The data hold some 130,000 clones, with over 75% observed a single time. Specimen: peripheral blood. The source of these receptors is a human donor in a cohort sampled during active COVID-19.

This sequence joins TRBV10-3 and TRBJ2-1; possible D gene TRBD2, 5 bases. The CDR3 length is 11 residues. V was pared by 7 bases and J by 8 bases, with 9 bases between. Per germline, CDR1 ENHRY and CDR2 SYGVKD. CDR3 protein: CAITEGYEQFF. DNA of the CDR3: TGTGCCATCACCGAGGGCTATGAGCAGTTCTTC.

This chain uses TRBV5-1 with TRBJ2-3; 7 bases map to TRBD2. The germline V gene has CDR1 SGHRS and CDR2 YFSETQ. The CDR3 runs to 17 residues. The ends lost 0 bases at V and 2 bases at J; junction bases unmatched: 9. Written as DNA, the CDR3 is TGCGCCAGCAGCTTGGTTTCCGGCGGGAGTCCCACAGATACGCAGTATTTT. Protein product: CASSLVSGGSPTDTQYF.

This clone has just a few counts. The rearrangement uses TRBV7-8 and TRBJ1-3; 7 bases align to TRBD1. Germline loops: CDR1 SGHVS, CDR2 FQNEAQ. V was pared by 1 base and J by 2 bases, with 5 bases of the junction left unmatched. This CDR3 contains 16 residues. The CDR3 loop reads CASSLGTGHPGNTIYF. The DNA of the CDR3 is TGTGCCAGCAGCTTAGGGACAGGCCACCCTGGAAACACCATATATTTT.

V is TRBV30 and J is TRBJ1-1; TRBD1 might be the D (5 bases). Trimming took off 4 bases at V and 0 bases at J, with 12 bases between the two ends. This CDR3 spans 14 amino acids. Germline loops: CDR1 GTSNPN, CDR2 SVGIG (reference sequence). For the CDR3, the DNA is TGTGCCTGGACGGCGGGGGGACTGAACACTGAAGCTTTCTTT. Translation gives CAWTAGGLNTEAFF.

V usage is TRBV5-6 and J usage is TRBJ2-1; 13 positions match TRBD2. Germline trimming cut 0 bases from V and 4 bases from J; bases unmatched to any gene: 4. The CDR3 is 17 amino acids. Germline values: CDR1 SGHDT, CDR2 YYEEEE. The CDR3 protein is CASSLGLAGGRYNEQFF. The CDR3 coding sequence is TGTGCCAGCAGCTTGGGACTAGCGGGAGGACGTTACAATGAGCAGTTCTTC. Complete variable domain (other parts from reference TRBV5-6 and TRBJ2-1): DAGVTQSPTHLIKTRGQQVTLRCSPKSGHDTVSWYQQALGQGPQFIFQYYEEEERQRGNFPDRFSGHQFPNYSSELNVNALLLGDSALYLCASSLGLAGGRYNEQFFGPGTRLTVL.

This chain links TRBV19 with TRBJ1-3, with a tentative D call TRBD1 (6 bases). CDR3 length equals 14 residues. Per the germline V gene, CDR1 is LNHDA and CDR2 is SQIVND (reference sequence). Trimming pared 5 bases from V and 0 bases from J, leaving 8 bases between. The CDR3 DNA follows: TGTGCCAGTAGTGACAGGTCCTCTGGAAACACCATATATTTT. Amino acid sequence: CASSDRSSGNTIYF.

The chain has TRBV18 and TRBJ2-1; the match to TRBD2 covers 15 bases. This CDR3 spans 16 amino acids. CDR1 is KGHSH and CDR2 is LQKENI in the germline V gene. The V and J ends lost 3 bases and 10 bases, in that order; junction bases with no gene match: 7. The CDR3 DNA is TGTGCCAGCTCACCCCGGACTAGCGGGAGGGCTGGGGAGCAGTTCTTC. It encodes CASSPRTSGRAGEQFF. The full variable domain, rest sourced from reference TRBV18 and TRBJ2-1, is NAGVMQNPRHLVRRRGQEARLRCSPMKGHSHVYWYRQLPEEGLKFMVYLQKENIIDESGMPKERFSAEFPKEGPSILRIQQVVRGDSAAYFCASSPRTSGRAGEQFFGPGTRLTVL.

This clone has just one count. The rearrangement links TRBV7-9 to TRBJ2-7, with D perhaps TRBD1 (6 bases). CDR1 SEHNR and CDR2 FQNEAQ come from the germline V gene (reference sequence). V lost 8 bases and J 2 bases, leaving 13 bases between the germline ends. This CDR3 region has 13 residues. CDR3 protein: CASRRQATYEQYF. In DNA, the CDR3 is TGTGCCAGCCGCCGACAGGCTACCTACGAGCAGTACTTC.

This chain joins TRBV12-3 or TRBV12-4 and TRBJ1-2; D not resolved. Trimming shortened V by 5 bases and J by 8 bases, and 15 bases separated the two germline ends. The CDR3 sequence is 13 residues long. The CDR3 reads CASSNYREGGYTF. CDR3 bases: TGTGCCAGCAGTAATTACAGAGAGGGCGGCTACACCTTC.

The rearrangement uses TRBV28 and TRBJ1-2, with D uncertain. The CDR3 is 13 amino acids. CDR1 MDHEN and CDR2 SYDVKM come from the germline V gene. V lost 3 bases, J lost 2 bases, and 7 bases lay in between. CDR3 bases: TGTGCCAGCAGTTTCATAGTGAACTATGGCTACACCTTC. This codes for CASSFIVNYGYTF.

This chain links TRBV4-3 with TRBJ1-1, with D perhaps matching TRBD1 (5 bases). Trimming removed 1 base from V and 3 bases from J, with 12 bases in between. Germline assignment: CDR1 LGHNA and CDR2 YSLEER. The CDR3 covers 15 residues. The CDR3 protein is CASSQVWGVYTEAFF. The DNA of the CDR3 is TGCGCCAGCAGCCAAGTTTGGGGGGTGTACACTGAAGCTTTCTTT.

This chain's CDR3 is CASSQEGTKLSPLHF. For the CDR3, the DNA is TGTGCCAGCAGCCAGGAGGGGACTAAGTTGTCACCCCTCCACTTT. This sequence joins TRBV5-4 and TRBJ1-6, with a possible D match to TRBD1 (5 bases). V lost 4 bases to trimming and J lost 10 bases, with 18 bases between them. The CDR3 contains 15 residues. The V gene's germline CDR1 is SGHNT and CDR2 YYREEE (reference sequence).

This chain uses TRBV5-5 with TRBJ1-3; D call uncertain. The V gene's germline CDR1 is SGHKS and CDR2 YYEKEE (reference sequence). V lost 0 bases and J 4 bases, leaving 11 bases between the germline ends. There are 15 residues in the CDR3. This CDR3 reads CASSLAGDSGNTIYF. The CDR3 region has the DNA TGTGCCAGCAGCTTGGCCGGGGATTCAGGAAACACCATATATTTT. Combining the CDR3 with reference TRBV5-5 and TRBJ1-3 gives the whole variable domain DAGVTQSPTHLIKTRGQQVTLRCSPISGHKSVSWYQQVLGQGPQFIFQYYEKEERGRGNFPDRFSARQFPNYSSELNVNALLLGDSALYLCASSLAGDSGNTIYFGEGSWLTVV.

The chain has TRBV7-8 and TRBJ1-1; the D gene is possibly TRBD1 (5 bases). V was cut by 5 bases and J by 5 bases, with 12 bases left in between. The CDR3 is 13 residues long. In germline, CDR1 is SGHVS, CDR2 FQNEAQ. CDR3 in DNA: TGTGCCAGCAGCCGGACATCTTATACTGAAGCTTTCTTT. Residues: CASSRTSYTEAFF.

This chain uses TRBV6-4 with TRBJ1-6; 7 bases are a match to TRBD1. CDR1 is MRHNA and CDR2 is SNTAGT in the germline V gene. With 2 bases clipped from V and 6 bases from J, the junction kept 4 bases outside the gene matches. This CDR3 has 15 amino acids. The CDR3 sequence is CASSDRGLGNSPLHF. The CDR3 DNA is TGTGCCAGCAGTGACAGGGGGCTCGGTAATTCACCCCTCCACTTT.

This rearrangement joins TRBV7-2 to TRBJ1-2; D possibly corresponds to TRBD1 (6 bases). The germline V gene encodes CDR1 SGHTA and CDR2 FQGNSA. The V end lost 5 bases, the J end lost 2 bases, and 9 bases lay between the germline ends. The CDR3 is 13 residues long. CDR3: CASSPDRNYGYTF. The CDR3 DNA is TGTGCCAGCAGCCCGGACAGAAACTATGGCTACACCTTC.

This rearrangement joins TRBV5-4 to TRBJ2-7, with D hard to call. V was shortened by 4 bases and J by 2 bases, with 13 bases between the two germline ends. This CDR3 has 14 residues. Germline assignment: CDR1 SGHNT and CDR2 YYREEE (reference sequence). The CDR3 loop is CASSNAQNPYEQYF. CDR3 DNA: TGTGCCAGCAGCAACGCACAGAACCCCTACGAGCAGTACTTC.

V and J are TRBV5-8 and TRBJ2-5; 7 bases fit TRBD1. This CDR3 is 17 amino acids long. V lost 4 bases and J lost 4; bases outside the gene matches: 16. CDR1 is SGHTS and CDR2 is YDEGEE in the germline V gene. CDR3 region: CASSTPGSAGGRETQYF. CDR3 in DNA: TGTGCCAGCAGCACCCCGGGCTCGGCAGGGGGACGAGAGACCCAGTACTTC.